This T cell receptor (beta chain) was obtained from a study of CD8 T cells in Susac syndrome (dated by TCRdb to the late 2010s). Study-level background: Among the sequenced Susac syndrome patients, more than five had clinically active disease and about 8 were in clinical remission. At blood withdrawal, Susac syndrome patients were therapy-naive, treated with corticosteroids (with IVIg additionally given to some), or treated with IVIg alone. The clonality of the CD8+ T cell repertoire was compared across some eleven healthy donors, around 14 Susac syndrome patients and around 16 multiple sclerosis patients. The study used repertoire sequencing to test whether antigen drove CD8+ T cell activation and differentiation in Susac syndrome. What the authors observed across the whole study: Clonal expansion was seen in Susac syndrome CD8+ repertoires, peaking in CD8+ TEMRA cells and being greater in clinically active patients than in remitting ones. The study acknowledged that relatively few individuals were included in the TCR sequencing and HLA analysis. In the total CD8+ and CD8+ TEMRA repertoires, around 17 and five Susac-specific public clones, respectively, were identified.

V is reduced by 3 bases and J by 5 bases, leaving a spacing of 20 bases between them. CDR1 and CDR2 (DFQATT, SNEGSKA) derive from the germline V gene (reference sequence). The CDR3 numbers 15 residues from cysteine through phenylalanine. Only the CDR3 portion is preserved as DNA: 45 bases, with reading frame beginning at the first base. RNA was extracted with the RNeasy kit and 0.5 to 1 ug was reverse transcribed using random hexamers. TCR beta CDR3 regions were amplified with the immunoSEQ multiplex PCR assay covering 54 Vbeta and 13 Jbeta segments. To correct PCR amplification bias, a synthetic template baseline was used for both primer optimization and computational correction. In the source study's methods: Only productive sequences were kept, with reads annotated to V, D and J genes according to IMGT and analyzed in immunoSEQ Analyzer. Clonality was calculated as one minus the Shannon entropy normalized by log2 of the number of productive unique sequences. For each patient and control, public and private clones were evaluated within the 100 most prevalent clones. Clones were defined as Susac-specific when absent from the healthy and MS cohorts, from about a thousand published viral clones and from other ImmuneACCESS disease sequences. The public reads were reanalyzed by TCRdb: fastp trimming at Q25, MiXCR alignment, in-frame beta chains only. For every CDR3 protein sequence, its rows merge into one entry that carries the most common genes and DNA. It is TCRdb's table, rather than the study itself, that gives the V and J calls and clone size. This sample holds about 85,000 distinct CDR3 sequences; around 95% were observed only once. Of the sample, about 0.45% is held by the ten largest clones.

High-throughput TCR beta sequencing profiled peripheral blood CD8+ and CD4+ T cells from healthy donors, Susac syndrome patients and multiple sclerosis patients. The Susac syndrome patients fulfilled recently defined diagnostic criteria for either definite or probable disease. Bulk CD8+ and CD4+ T cells were purified by magnetic negative isolation, while CD8+ TEMRA cells were enriched using FACS. Blood was drawn into EDTA tubes, processed within 24 hours, and PBMCs were isolated by density gradient centrifugation. PBMCs intended for TCR sequencing were cryopreserved in liquid nitrogen and were subsequently thawed in a 37 degrees C water bath. The sorted or isolated CD4+, CD8+ and CD8+ TEMRA cells reached a purity of at least 90%. A note on this clonotype: The clone's antigen remains unknown. No qualities accompany the bases; no much larger clone lies one base away.

The chain employs TRBV20-1 and TRBJ2-7; the D gene is possibly TRBD2, with 5 bases matching. This TCR was recovered from a human donor with Susac syndrome. Sequencing was carried out using CD8+ T cells from PBMCs. Here is the DNA: TGCAGTGCTAGTCAGAAGCTGGGAGTGTACCACGAGCAGTACTTC. Translated, it gives CSASQKLGVYHEQYF.